Below, 24 T cell receptor beta chains from the same sample are listed, as sequenced in a study of blood T cells in healthy people across ages (dated by TCRdb to 2015 to 2017). To prepare the library, 5' RACE was applied. The reads were generated on an Illumina HiSeq 2500. A second 7 to 11 cycle PCR used a sample-barcoded 5' primer and a J-beta primer mix. TCRdb took the public reads, trimmed them with fastp at Q25, ran MiXCR for clone calling and kept in-frame beta chains. Identical CDR3 protein sequences are pooled into one entry, listed with their most common genes and DNA. In all, the sample holds over 950,000 distinct CDR3 sequences, and roughly half of those were seen once. 20% to 25% of the sample is held by the ten biggest clonotypes. What was sequenced was blood. The receptors come from a woman aged 60-75 years in good health.

Written as DNA, the CDR3 is TGTGCCAGCAGCGAATCCGGGGCAGGGGGCGCGGGTCACTATGGCTACACCTTC. It specifies CASSESGAGGAGHYGYTF. This chain links TRBV28 with TRBJ1-2, with TRBD1 matching over 8 bases. After removal of 6 bases from V and 3 bases from J, the junction contained 18 bases not matched to a gene. CDR3 length equals 18 residues. In germline, CDR1 is MDHEN, CDR2 SYDVKM.

The chain employs TRBV7-2 and TRBJ2-3; 7 bases are shared with TRBD2. This CDR3 is built from 16 residues. After removal of 2 bases from V and 7 bases from J, the junction contained 12 bases not matched to a gene. CDR1 and CDR2 (germline): SGHTA, FQGNSA. The chain's CDR3 is CASSLNLAAQSHTQYF. CDR3 DNA: TGTGCCAGCAGCTTAAACCTAGCGGCGCAATCGCATACGCAGTATTTT.

This clonotype was picked up a small number of times. A junction end diverges from the germline sequence, so it may reflect a read error. V usage is TRBV20-1 and J usage is TRBJ2-7; TRBD2 aligns across 10 bases. Germline V gene sequence: CDR1 DFQATT, CDR2 SNEGSKA (reference sequence). This CDR3 region has 13 residues. This CDR3 is CRASGSGSYEQYF. The CDR3 bases are TGCAGGGCTAGCGGGAGCGGGTCCTACGAGCAGTACTTC.

The gene calls are TRBV24-1 and TRBJ2-3, with 13 bases identical to TRBD2. Germline trimming cut 3 bases from V and 4 bases from J; bases unmatched to any gene: 9. The CDR3 covers 18 residues. Germline CDR1 and CDR2: KGHDR and SFDVKD. The CDR3 bases are TGTGCCACCAGTGATCCCGGGACTAGCGGGAAATGGGCAGATACGCAGTATTTT. Encoded protein: CATSDPGTSGKWADTQYF.

The chain links TRBV7-8 to TRBJ2-7; D ambiguous. The CDR3 consists of 14 residues. CDR1 and CDR2 (germline): SGHVS, FQNEAQ. The V end lost 7 bases, the J end lost 2 bases, and 15 bases lay between the germline ends. CDR3: CASTRGGSTYEQYF. The CDR3, as DNA: TGTGCCAGCACCAGAGGCGGCAGCACCTACGAGCAGTACTTC.

Only a few counts were recorded for this clonotype. V gene TRBV29-1 combines with J gene TRBJ2-3; TRBD2 might be the D (6 bases). Germline V CDR1 and CDR2: SQVTM, ANQGSEA. The CDR3 covers 14 residues. V was pared by 6 bases and J by 3 bases, with 16 bases between. In DNA, the CDR3 is TGCAGCGTCGAGGGGAGGATAGCGACAGATACGCAGTATTTT. This translates into CSVEGRIATDTQYF.

For this clonotype: A single base separates this from a much larger clone, so it may be a read error. The gene calls are TRBV7-2 and TRBJ2-1; 13 nucleotides agree with TRBD2. The germline gives CDR1 SGHTA, CDR2 FQGNSA. The CDR3 is 18 amino acids. Germline trimming cut 5 bases from V and 13 bases from J; bases unmatched to any gene: 20. Here the CDR3 DNA reads TGTGCCAGCAGCGCGACGGGACTAGCGGGGCTAACAAAGGGGACCCAGTTCTTC. Translating it yields CASSATGLAGLTKGTQFF.

This clonotype was detected a few times. The genes are TRBV12-3 or TRBV12-4 and TRBJ1-4; D remains ambiguous. The V end lost 7 bases, the J end lost 5 bases, and 17 bases lay between the germline ends. The CDR3 runs 15 residues. This chain's CDR3 is CASTSGSGYNEKLFF. The CDR3 coding sequence is TGTGCCAGCACTTCGGGGTCCGGTTACAATGAAAAACTGTTTTTT.

The rearrangement links TRBV7-9 to TRBJ2-1; 9 nucleotides align to TRBD2. The germline V gene encodes CDR1 SEHNR and CDR2 FQNEAQ (reference sequence). The J segment lost 6 bases and the V segment lost 3 bases, leaving 6 bases of the junction unmatched. The CDR3 totals 15 residues. CDR3 loop: CASSLGLAGSNEQFF. In DNA form, the CDR3 reads TGTGCCAGCAGCTTGGGGCTAGCGGGATCCAATGAGCAGTTCTTC.

The CDR3: CASSLGTIEQYF. CDR3 DNA sequence: TGTGCCAGCAGCTTAGGGACAATCGAGCAGTACTTC. V gene TRBV7-2 combines with J gene TRBJ2-7; the D gene is possibly TRBD1 (5 bases). Trimming took off 1 base at V and 6 bases at J, with 7 bases between the two ends. Germline CDR1 SGHTA, CDR2 FQGNSA. The CDR3 covers 12 residues.

This clonotype was observed a few times. The chain links TRBV5-6 to TRBJ2-7, with TRBD2 matching 10 bases. This CDR3 is 16 amino acids long. Germline V CDR1 and CDR2: SGHDT, YYEEEE. Trimming took 2 bases from V and 2 from J; bases not matched to a gene: 7. The CDR3 DNA reads as TGTGCCAGCAGCTTAAGCGGGAGGGCCGTACCCTACGAGCAGTACTTC. Amino acids: CASSLSGRAVPYEQYF.

The J gene is TRBJ2-1, the V gene TRBV20-1; TRBD2 aligns across 9 bases. V lost 5 bases and J lost 8; bases outside the gene matches: 10. Germline CDR1 DFQATT, CDR2 SNEGSKA (reference sequence). The CDR3 contains 14 residues. In DNA form, the CDR3 reads TGCAGTGCTCCCCGGGGACTAGCCTTATATGAGCAGTTCTTC. Encoded protein: CSAPRGLALYEQFF.

This clonotype was counted only a few times. This sequence joins TRBV6-5 and TRBJ1-1; 11 bases agree with TRBD1. Germline V lookup: CDR1 MNHEY, CDR2 SVGAGI. V lost 4 bases, J lost 6 bases, and 4 bases stayed unmatched. CDR3 size: 14 residues. Here the CDR3 reads CASSSGTGGAEAFF. The DNA for the CDR3 is TGTGCCAGCAGTTCCGGGACAGGGGGGGCTGAAGCTTTCTTT.

This clonotype was detected once. The V call is TRBV7-2, the J call TRBJ2-1, with 9 bases identical to TRBD2. The J segment lost 6 bases and the V segment lost 3 bases, leaving 6 bases of the junction unmatched. CDR1 is SGHTA and CDR2 is FQGNSA in the germline V gene. CDR3 length equals 15 residues. Written as DNA, the CDR3 is TGTGCCAGCAGCTTTGGCGGGAGGGTTCCCAATGAGCAGTTCTTC. Translated: CASSFGGRVPNEQFF.

This chain links TRBV28 with TRBJ2-1, with 13 bases fitting TRBD2. CDR3 size: 17 residues. The ends lost 5 bases at V and 8 bases at J; junction bases unmatched: 12. The germline gives CDR1 MDHEN, CDR2 SYDVKM. The CDR3 DNA follows: TGTGCCAGCAGTCCCGCGGGACTAGCGGGACCTGGGGATGAGCAGTTCTTC. Translating it yields CASSPAGLAGPGDEQFF.

The chain recombines TRBV20-1 with TRBJ2-3, with D possibly TRBD1 on 6 matching bases. The CDR3 spans 14 residues. V was cut by 6 bases and J by 0 bases, with 13 bases left in between. The germline gives CDR1 DFQATT, CDR2 SNEGSKA (reference sequence). CDR3 nucleotides: TGCAGTGCCTCAGGGGCTTACAGCACAGATACGCAGTATTTT. It is translated as CSASGAYSTDTQYF.

This chain uses TRBV30 with TRBJ2-4; TRBD2 is a possible D gene (5 bases). V was clipped by 0 bases and J by 13 bases, with 10 bases between them. This CDR3 has 11 residues. Per the germline V gene, CDR1 is GTSNPN and CDR2 is SVGIG (reference sequence). The CDR3 protein is CAWSVLREQYF. CDR3 bases: TGTGCCTGGAGTGTTTTGAGGGAACAGTACTTC.

The chain couples TRBV4-1 to TRBJ1-2, with TRBD1 identical over 8 bases. Germline V gene lookup returns CDR1 MGHRA and CDR2 YSYEKL. The CDR3 is made up of 15 amino acids. With V trimmed by 2 bases and J by 2 bases, 4 bases remained unmatched. CDR3: CASSQRQGRNYGYTF. CDR3 DNA sequence: TGCGCCAGCAGCCAACGACAGGGGCGAAACTATGGCTACACCTTC.

This clonotype was seen a handful of times. The rearrangement uses TRBV10-1 and TRBJ2-5; 7 bases line up with TRBD2. The length of the CDR3 is 16 residues. Germline values: CDR1 WNHNN, CDR2 SYGVQD (reference sequence). Unmatched junction bases numbered 10, after V lost 0 bases and J lost 6 bases. The CDR3 region is CASSESGTKGRKTQYF. CDR3 in DNA: TGCGCCAGCAGTGAGTCCGGGACTAAGGGCAGGAAGACCCAGTACTTC.

With respect to this clonotype: A much larger clone differs from this one at a single base, so this may be a read error. The chain uses TRBV18 and TRBJ1-1; D call uncertain. Germline CDR1 KGHSH, CDR2 LQKENI. The CDR3 runs 12 residues. The V gene lost 2 bases and the J gene lost 1 base, with 2 bases spanning the gap. In nucleotides, the CDR3 is TGTGCCAGCTCACCAGAGAACACTGAAGCTTTCTTT. Translated: CASSPENTEAFF.

This chain uses TRBV6-5 with TRBJ2-5, with D possibly TRBD1 on 5 matching bases. Per the germline V gene, CDR1 is MNHEY and CDR2 is SVGAGI. The CDR3 loop spans 14 amino acids. Trimming shortened V by 0 bases and J by 5 bases, and 10 bases separated the two germline ends. The CDR3 loop is CASSYSRAWETQYF. The CDR3 DNA reads TGTGCCAGCAGTTACTCCAGGGCGTGGGAGACCCAGTACTTC.

The V call is TRBV3-1, the J call TRBJ2-5, with 7 bases fitting TRBD2. Unmatched junction bases numbered 10, after V lost 5 bases and J lost 4 bases. CDR3 length: 15 amino acids. Per the germline V gene, CDR1 is LGHDT and CDR2 is YNNKEL (reference sequence). CDR3 nucleotides: TGTGCCAGCAGCGGAGATGCGGGACTACTAGAGACCCAGTACTTC. Translating it yields CASSGDAGLLETQYF.

V and J are TRBV27 and TRBJ2-7; D not certain. The germline CDR1 and CDR2 sequences are MNHEY and SMNVEV (reference sequence). The CDR3 extends over 13 amino acids. Trimming shortened V by 6 bases and J by 3 bases, and 12 bases separated the two germline ends. The CDR3, as DNA: TGTGCCAGCAGCCGAAACGGACGCTACGAGCAGTACTTC. It is translated as CASSRNGRYEQYF.

This CDR3 is CASSFSPHSYEQYF. CDR3 bases: TGTGCCAGCAGTTTCAGTCCCCACTCCTACGAGCAGTACTTC. V usage is TRBV12-3 or TRBV12-4 and J usage is TRBJ2-7; D unresolved. Between the trimmed V and J ends, which lost 3 bases and 0 bases, there was a span of 9 bases. This CDR3 comprises 14 residues.